These 15 T cell receptor beta chains share one sample of origin, sequenced in a study of blood T cell repertoires in COVID-19. The protocol was immunoSEQ multiplex PCR, while the TCRdb copy is restricted to in-frame clones and leaves out a portion. Of roughly 230,000 clones detected, just under 85% appear once; the ten largest clones hold more than 4%. Source material: peripheral blood. The origin of the receptors is a man aged 45-60 years with acute or convalescent COVID-19.

V is TRBV6-5 and J is TRBJ1-5; the D gene is possibly TRBD1 (6 bases). V lost 5 bases and J lost 3, with 11 bases in between. The V gene's germline CDR1 is MNHEY and CDR2 SVGAGI. The CDR3 has 14 amino acids. In DNA form, the CDR3 reads TGTGCCAGCAGTATTGGACAGCACAATCAGCCCCAGCATTTT. Its protein product is CASSIGQHNQPQHF.

The J gene is TRBJ1-5, the V gene TRBV15; D unresolved. CDR1 is LNHNV and CDR2 is YYDKDF in the germline V gene (reference sequence). Trimming stripped 1 base from V and 4 bases from J, with 11 bases between. The CDR3 consists of 15 residues. The CDR3 DNA follows: TGTGCCACCAGCAGAGTTTCGGCGGGTAATCAGCCCCAGCATTTT. It is translated as CATSRVSAGNQPQHF.

CDR3 DNA sequence: TGTGCCGTCGCAGTGACCGGGGAGCTGTTTTTT. Translated, it gives CAVAVTGELFF. The rearrangement uses TRBV9 and TRBJ2-2; D not resolved. The germline V and J ends were trimmed by 10 bases and 5 bases, with 9 bases remaining between them. Germline V gene sequence: CDR1 SGDLS, CDR2 YYNGEE. The length of the CDR3 is 11 residues.

The rearrangement joins TRBV7-8 to TRBJ2-1, with TRBD2 matching 10 bases. The germline V gene encodes CDR1 SGHVS and CDR2 FQNEAQ. V shed 5 bases and J 4 bases; nucleotides not matched to a gene: 8. The CDR3 is made up of 16 amino acids. CDR3 loop: CASSTDERGGYNEQFF. CDR3 nucleotide sequence: TGTGCCAGCAGCACCGACGAGCGGGGGGGATACAATGAGCAGTTCTTC. Full variable domain (outside the CDR3, taken from reference TRBV7-8 and TRBJ2-1): GAGVSQSPRYKVAKRGQDVALRCDPISGHVSLFWYQQALGQGPEFLTYFQNEAQLDKSGLPSDRFFAERPEGSVSTLKIQRTQQEDSAVYLCASSTDERGGYNEQFFGPGTRLTVL.

The chain links TRBV7-3 to TRBJ2-5; possibly TRBD1 for D (5 bases). This CDR3 comprises 13 residues. In germline, CDR1 is SGHTA, CDR2 FQGTGA. Trimming took 3 bases from V and 5 from J, leaving 10 bases between them. In DNA, the CDR3 is TGTGCCAGCAGCTTGGGCAGGGATGAGACCCAGTACTTC. Protein product: CASSLGRDETQYF.

This chain links TRBV19 with TRBJ2-3; 9 bases line up with TRBD2. The junction had 4 bases not matched to a gene; V was cut back by 2 bases and J by 4 bases. Germline V gene lookup returns CDR1 LNHDA and CDR2 SQIVND (reference sequence). This CDR3 region has 15 residues. The CDR3 protein is CASSIMSGRSDTQYF. The CDR3 DNA follows: TGTGCCAGTAGTATAATGAGCGGGAGGTCAGATACGCAGTATTTT. Using reference TRBV19 and TRBJ2-3 for the parts outside the CDR3, the full variable domain is DGGITQSPKYLFRKEGQNVTLSCEQNLNHDAMYWYRQDPGQGLRLIYYSQIVNDFQKGDIAEGYSVSREKKESFPLTVTSAQKNPTAFYLCASSIMSGRSDTQYFGPGTRLTVL.

J is TRBJ1-3 and V is TRBV18; TRBD1 matches 9 bases. The J segment lost 2 bases and the V segment lost 5 bases, leaving 1 base of the junction unmatched. Germline CDR1 KGHSH, CDR2 LQKENI. CDR3 length equals 14 residues. CDR3 protein: CASSRDRAGNTIYF. The CDR3 DNA reads TGTGCCAGCTCAAGGGACAGGGCTGGAAACACCATATATTTT.

The chain has TRBV6-1 and TRBJ2-7; TRBD1 agrees at 11 bases. The CDR3 loop spans 16 amino acids. The germline CDR1 and CDR2 sequences are MNHNS and SASEGT. The trim removed 0 bases at V and 5 bases at J, leaving 6 bases unmatched. CDR3 protein: CASSEAVGQGAHEQYF. The CDR3 DNA is TGTGCCAGCAGTGAAGCTGTTGGACAGGGGGCCCACGAGCAGTACTTC.

In this sample, this clone turned up once. V and J are TRBV24-1 and TRBJ2-7; maybe TRBD1 (6 bases). The V and J ends lost 6 bases and 2 bases respectively, with 13 bases between them. The CDR3 totals 14 residues. The V gene's germline CDR1 is KGHDR and CDR2 SFDVKD. This CDR3 is CATSKGGSTYEQYF. CDR3 nucleotides: TGTGCCACCAGTAAAGGGGGTTCGACCTACGAGCAGTACTTC.

This clone was seen a single time. The chain combines TRBV11-2 with TRBJ2-3, with TRBD2 as a possible D gene (6 bases). Germline CDR1 and CDR2: SGHAT and FQNNGV. Trimming cost V 1 base and J 1 base, with 15 bases left between them. The CDR3 runs 17 residues. The CDR3 sequence is CASSLGSGWRGTDTQYF. The CDR3 bases are TGTGCCAGCAGCTTAGGCTCTGGATGGAGGGGCACAGATACGCAGTATTTT.

In this sample, this clone turned up a few times. CDR3 nucleotide sequence: TGCAGCGTGGGGAGCGGGAGCCGCACAGATACGCAGTATTTT. Translated: CSVGSGSRTDTQYF. This rearrangement joins TRBV29-1 to TRBJ2-3, with TRBD2 identical over 8 bases. J was trimmed by 1 base and V by 6 bases; bases with no gene match: 6. The CDR3 has 14 amino acids. Germline CDR1 reads SQVTM; CDR2 reads ANQGSEA.

The chain links TRBV28 to TRBJ2-7, with 8 bases aligning to TRBD2. Germline V gene data show CDR1 as MDHEN and CDR2 as SYDVKM. V was clipped by 4 bases and J by 6 bases; unmatched bases: 14. The CDR3 extends over 16 amino acids. As DNA, the CDR3 is TGTGCCAGCAGTTCACTAGCGGATGCTCAAAGGGGCGAGCAGTACTTC. Translated, it gives CASSSLADAQRGEQYF.

The chain combines TRBV28 with TRBJ2-5, with D tentatively TRBD2 (7 bases). Germline V gene lookup returns CDR1 MDHEN and CDR2 SYDVKM. Trimming stripped 1 base from V and 5 bases from J, with 14 bases between. The CDR3 contains 15 residues. The CDR3 DNA follows: TGTGCCAGCAGTTTATTAGCCGGGGGGCCGGAGACCCAGTACTTC. This codes for CASSLLAGGPETQYF.

The chain uses TRBV5-1 and TRBJ2-3; D might be TRBD2 (5 bases). V was clipped by 1 base and J by 4 bases, with 13 bases between them. The CDR3 extends over 15 amino acids. CDR1 is SGHRS and CDR2 is YFSETQ in the germline V gene. The CDR3 DNA reads as TGCGCCAGCAGCTTGAACTCGGAGGCCGCAGATACGCAGTATTTT. Translation gives CASSLNSEAADTQYF.

The chain recombines TRBV19 with TRBJ1-1; D might be TRBD1 (6 bases). Germline-derived CDR1 and CDR2 are LNHDA and SQIVND (reference sequence). The V end lost 3 bases, the J end lost 5 bases, and 7 bases lay between the germline ends. CDR3 length: 12 residues. The CDR3 sequence is CASSMGATEAFF. In DNA, the CDR3 is TGTGCCAGTAGTATGGGGGCAACTGAAGCTTTCTTT.